The subject of this entry is one T cell receptor (beta chain). This entry belongs to a study of blood T cell repertoires in COVID-19. In the study overall: Sites in the United States, Italy and Spain provided acute and convalescent COVID-19 samples. T cells, B-cell-depleted T cells, or PBMCs supplied cDNA or gDNA.

As handled by the study authors: Amplification of reference gene primers provided the estimated nucleated cell counts. Method: immunoSEQ multiplex PCR; TCRdb's copy keeps in-frame clones and lacks some. That table furnishes V, J and clone size, whereas the DNA furnished D and trimming. The sample carries tens of thousands of clones, 75% to 90% recorded once. CDR1 and CDR2 from the germline V gene are KGHSH and LQKENI. V was pared by 1 base and J by 0 bases, with 6 bases between. This CDR3 contains 14 residues. This receptor was taken from a human donor in a cohort sampled during active COVID-19. The chain employs TRBV18 and TRBJ1-1; tentative D call: TRBD1 (5 bases). The sample was peripheral blood. CDR3 amino acids: CASSPQGMNTEAFF. CDR3 coding DNA: TGTGCCAGCTCACCACAGGGGATGAACACTGAAGCTTTCTTT. The full variable domain, its missing parts supplied by reference TRBV18 and TRBJ1-1, is NAGVMQNPRHLVRRRGQEARLRCSPMKGHSHVYWYRQLPEEGLKFMVYLQKENIIDESGMPKERFSAEFPKEGPSILRIQQVVRGDSAAYFCASSPQGMNTEAFFGQGTRLTVV.